This TCR beta chain was recorded in a study of long-term antiretroviral therapy in people with HIV. Study-wide results and caveats: Whichever time point was examined, clones expanded before ART dominated the repertoire. Collection of the blood took place between about 2004 and 2018. The ART regimens in use then may have been less effective than current ones. Relative to control repertoires, HIV repertoires exhibited narrower CDR3 length ranges.

They ran version v3.0 of the immunoSEQ assay at survey level. Using immunoSEQ multiplex PCR, the repertoire was profiled, and TCRdb retains in-frame clones only, with some absent. The table includes tens of thousands of clones, approximately 87% detected once. Comment on this clone: The antigen is undetermined.

Germline V CDR1 and CDR2: SGHNT, YYREEE (reference sequence). CDR3 length: 14 residues. The trim removed 2 bases at V and 6 bases at J, leaving 7 bases unmatched. The material was unsorted PBMCs, obtained approximately 2.5 years after starting antiretroviral therapy. The source of this sequence is a woman in her 50s with HIV. The V call is TRBV5-4, the J call TRBJ2-7; 8 bases are shared with TRBD2. Here the CDR3 reads CASSFSGGPREQYF. CDR3 DNA sequence: TGTGCCAGCAGCTTTTCGGGAGGGCCTCGCGAGCAGTACTTC.